This TCR beta chain appears in the sequencing data of a study of cytomegalovirus exposure and HLA in healthy donors. Overall study findings and caveats: Indistinguishable V segments, including TRBV6-2 and TRBV6-3, were excluded. In a later analysis, DRB1 alleles had the most associated TCRs; HLA-C alleles the fewest.

Regarding this clone: Its matching antigen is unknown.

The CDR3 loop spans 19 amino acids. Germline assignment: CDR1 SGHNT and CDR2 YYREEE (reference sequence). Between the trimmed V and J ends, which lost 4 bases and 0 bases, there was a span of 20 bases. The PCR made use of 60 Vbeta and 13 Jbeta primers. TCRdb keeps only in-frame clones here, not all; method: immunoSEQ multiplex PCR. The profile shows about 120,000 clones, over 60% of them singletons. This clonotype originated in a young man in good health and CMV-seropositive. V usage is TRBV5-4 and J usage is TRBJ2-6; weak D call: TRBD1 (6 bases). The sample was PBMCs. CDR3 nucleotides: TGTGCCAGCAGCCAAGGACAGAGCCCATCTGTCTCTGGGGCCAACGTCCTGACTTTC. The encoded protein is CASSQGQSPSVSGANVLTF. The full variable domain, with the rest looked up from reference TRBV5-4 and TRBJ2-6, is ETGVTQSPTHLIKTRGQQVTLRCSSQSGHNTVSWYQQALGQGPQFIFQYYREEENGRGNFPPRFSGLQFPNYSSELNVNALELDDSALYLCASSQGQSPSVSGANVLTFGAGSRLTVL.